Detailed here is one TCR beta chain. This CDR3 spans 14 amino acids. Germline V gene data show CDR1 as SGHTA and CDR2 as FQGNSA. V was shortened by 1 base and J by 3 bases, with 10 bases between the two germline ends. This sample was included in a study of T cells in localized non-small cell lung cancer. Only in-frame clones appear in the TCRdb table, and some are missing; sequencing was by immunoSEQ multiplex PCR. This repertoire shows 50,000 or so clones, about 80% found once; its top ten account for 20%. The sequence was collected from a female donor over 55 with stage II squamous cell lung carcinoma. This chain uses TRBV7-2 with TRBJ2-7, with D perhaps being TRBD1 or TRBD2 (5 bases each). The sample consisted of peripheral blood, taken before any cancer treatment. The CDR3 loop reads CASSLEAGSYEQYF. The CDR3 bases are TGTGCCAGCAGCTTAGAGGCAGGGAGCTACGAGCAGTACTTC.